Each of the 2 T cell receptor beta chains below was sequenced from the same sample in a study of radiotherapy plus CTLA-4 blockade in lung cancer. Produced via immunoSEQ multiplex PCR; TCRdb's table is partial and in-frame only. The table lists about 88,000 clones, about two thirds of them singletons. The sample was peripheral blood, taken from a patient treated with radiotherapy plus ipilimumab. The receptors were gathered from a human donor with non-small cell lung cancer that progressed on radiotherapy plus ipilimumab.

The rearrangement joins TRBV14 to TRBJ1-2, with D perhaps TRBD1 (5 bases). The germline CDR1 and CDR2 sequences are SGHDN and FVKESK. This CDR3 spans 15 amino acids. V dropped 2 bases and J dropped 3 bases, with 13 bases sitting between them. As DNA, the CDR3 is TGTGCCAGCAGCCAATTAGCCAGGGATGACTATGGCTACACCTTC. Translated: CASSQLARDDYGYTF.

The CDR3 loop reads CASSRGYEQYF. In DNA form, the CDR3 reads TGTGCCAGTAGTAGGGGTTACGAGCAGTACTTC. The rearrangement joins TRBV19 to TRBJ2-7; no firm D call. The CDR3 totals 11 residues. Germline V gene lookup returns CDR1 LNHDA and CDR2 SQIVND (reference sequence). V was pared by 4 bases and J by 4 bases, with 5 bases between.